This T cell receptor (beta chain) was retrieved from a study of cytomegalovirus exposure and HLA in healthy donors. Notes on the study in general: Rarity characterized most TCR sequences, yet some public TCRs appeared in many donors. Both high specificity and high sensitivity reportedly marked the classifier's diagnosis of cytomegalovirus status. Later analysis demonstrated an association between a missense DCLRE1C variant and TCR beta V- and J-gene trimming. Other equally common chains were less clonally expanded than HLA-associated TCR beta chains, a later analysis showed.

The ends were cut back, 8 bases at V and 5 bases at J, with 12 bases in the middle. The length of the CDR3 is 12 residues. Germline V gene data show CDR1 as SEHNR and CDR2 as FQNEAQ (reference sequence). In the case of this clone: Its antigen is not known.

PCR used 60 Vbeta primers and 13 Jbeta primers. The data were produced by immunoSEQ multiplex PCR, yet TCRdb's version contains in-frame clones alone and is incomplete. Of fewer than 75,000 clones listed, roughly 80% are singletons. Input material: PBMCs. The sequence was obtained from a man aged 25 to 40 in good health and CMV-seronegative. The chain recombines TRBV7-9 with TRBJ1-1; the D gene is possibly TRBD1 (6 bases). The CDR3 DNA reads TGTGCCAGCGTGAGGGGGATGACTGAAGCTTTCTTT. Its protein is CASVRGMTEAFF.